Below, one TCR beta chain is given with its context. Its antigen target is currently unknown. Base quality data are lacking; no much larger clone is found one base away. The CDR3 regions of human TCRbeta chains were analyzed by immunosequencing. From the authors' description of their analysis: TCRs in the repertoires were compared against a reference library of SARS-CoV-2-specific TCRs that had been generated with the MIRA antigen-specificity platform. Breadth was defined as the fraction of unique TCRs that were SARS-CoV-2-associated. Depth was defined as the fraction of total T cells that were SARS-CoV-2-associated. Each spike-specific TCR was assigned to its reactive spike region and to a CD4 or CD8 class using the MIRA data. Log10-transformed breadth and depth values were compared by one-way ANOVA with Sidak's multiple comparisons tests. The source is immuneACCESS, and TCRdb retained only in-frame sequences with V and J called. Part of the clones is not carried over; for the studies checked, unresolved V genes explain less than half of this, and the remainder is unexplained. The D gene and trimming were derived from the DNA, and the V and J assignments and clone size from that table. The sample yields 120,000 or so clones; approximately 85% were counted once. The ten top clones hold roughly 4.5% of the sample.

This specimen's time point label, interpreted: baseline before first vaccination. Samples from vaccinated people were obtained from the UK trials COV001 and COV002, which included a single-blind randomized controlled phase 2/3 trial of AZD1222 (ChAdOx1 nCoV-19) in healthy adults. For TCRbeta chain sequencing, PBMC samples from trial participants were taken at day 0 and at day 28 after the second dose. This entry belongs to a study of T cell responses to AZD1222 COVID-19 vaccine (dated by TCRdb to about 2021). About the full investigation: AZD1222 recipients given second doses at about 4 weeks or at about 12 weeks were pooled, since spike-specific TCR depth and breadth were not found to differ between the two schedules. TCR sequencing covered 230 to 250 trial participants: 200 to 220 given two doses of AZD1222 and 26 given two doses of MenACWY control vaccine. Trial participants were enrolled by age into subgroups of 18-55, 56-69 and 70-plus years, and around 140, 26 and 57 TCR-sequenced participants, respectively, were included in these subgroups.

The research as a whole found: Conclusions about previously exposed vaccinees are limited, since just six AZD1222 recipients were seropositive for SARS-CoV-2 at baseline. Vaccine-associated CD4 TCRs spanned the whole spike protein, with dominant responses in regions 160-218 and 743-854. Most participants were white British and females outnumbered males, and the authors suggested that clonal diversity may have been underestimated. A significant rise in spike-specific TCR breadth and depth was observed after two AZD1222 doses relative to day 0 and relative to MenACWY recipients. No day 14 peak-response samples were available, so repertoires were characterized only after the peak T cell response. Nearly half of unique spike-specific TCRs reportedly recognized epitopes outside regions mutated in the B.1.351 and B.1.1.7 variants. The 56-69-year group was small, and its depth increase did not reach significance, likely because of low power.

From the cysteine up to the phenylalanine, the CDR3 has a length of 14 residues. The read is trimmed to its CDR3 DNA, 42 bases read in frame from base 1. Based on the germline V gene (reference sequence), the CDR1 and CDR2 sequences are SGHNT and YYREEE. After removal of 2 bases from V and 12 bases from J, the junction retains 10 bases not matched to a gene. The receptor was derived from an adult in good health. The chain uses TRBV5-4 and TRBJ1-4; 7 bases in the middle match TRBD1. Sequences were derived from peripheral blood, sampled on day 0 of AZD1222 vaccination. The sequence in DNA is TGTGCCAGCAGCTTACAGGGGCCACTAACCGAACTGTTTTTT. This gives the protein CASSLQGPLTELFF.